This T cell receptor (beta chain) was identified during a study of T cells in Graves' hyperthyroidism and ophthalmopathy. This CDR3 has 15 amino acids. Germline lookup yields CDR1 DFQATT and CDR2 SNEGSKA (reference sequence). Trimming removed 3 bases at V and 0 bases at J, with 12 bases between. Amplification yielded TCR beta CDR3 regions, with RNA transcripts as the source. HTBI primers were used for first-round RT-PCR of the TCR CDR3. In TCRdb, the multiplex PCR reads were re-called with MiXCR into one record per CDR3 protein. The sample holds hundreds of thousands of distinct CDR3 sequences, under 15% seen once.

This sequence joins TRBV20-1 and TRBJ1-5; D call uncertain. The source of this sequence is a woman aged 18-30 years with Graves' hyperthyroidism. Input material: blood. CDR3 sequence reads: CSARKELFSNQPQHF. CDR3 bases: TGCAGTGCTAGGAAGGAACTCTTTAGCAATCAGCCCCAGCATTTT.